Listed below are T cell receptor beta chains from one sample, sequenced in a study of vaccination and CD4 T cells after COVID-19. The antigens of these receptors remain unknown. TCRdb analysed the PCR reads with MiXCR anew, one entry per CDR3 protein. The profile covers about 19,000 distinct CDR3 sequences, with approximately 38% appearing a single time and about 14% taken by the ten largest. Material for sequencing was cultured CD4+ T cells from blood. Receptors originate from a human donor with COVID-19. The CDR3 runs from the conserved cysteine through the conserved F or W. A D gene is named only where the DNA matches it firmly. Clone size is shown for a subset of rows, as once, few, many or a class of expanded clone.

CDR3aa,CDR3nt,abundance,d_gene,v_gene,j_gene
CASSFRQGNPSGYTF,TGCGCCAGCAGTTTTCGACAGGGAAATCCTTCTGGCTACACCTTC,few,TRBD1,TRBV10-1,TRBJ1-2
CASSPTSGGYTWHTEAFF,TGTGCCAGCAGCCCCACATCAGGGGGGTACACATGGCACACTGAAGCTTTCTTT,NA,TRBD1,TRBV7-2,TRBJ1-1
CASSSDAGGRYGYTF,TGTGCCAGCAGCTCCGATGCAGGGGGCCGGTATGGCTACACCTTC,NA,TRBD1,TRBV11-2,TRBJ1-2
CASSLSGQGPSYEQYF,TGTGCCAGCAGTTTATCTGGCCAGGGACCCTCCTACGAGCAGTACTTC,few,NA,TRBV27,TRBJ2-7
CASSPLAGEGYNSPLHF,TGTGCCAGCTCACCCCTAGCCGGGGAGGGCTATAATTCACCCCTCCACTTT,few,NA,TRBV18,TRBJ1-6
CASSLAGGVTDTQYF,TGTGCCAGCAGCTTAGCGGGGGGGGTCACAGATACGCAGTATTTT,NA,TRBD2,TRBV11-2,TRBJ2-3
CASYPRERGTAGGRYTF,TGTGCCAGTTACCCCCGGGAACGGGGGACCGCAGGCGGACGCTACACCTTC,NA,NA,TRBV19,TRBJ1-2
CASAAGQSYNEQFF,TGTGCCAGCGCGGCCGGACAATCCTACAATGAGCAGTTCTTC,few,NA,TRBV6-1,TRBJ2-1
CASGRWPSSSTDTQYF,TGTGCCAGCGGCCGGTGGCCGAGCTCTAGCACAGATACGCAGTATTTT,NA,NA,TRBV12-3/TRBV12-4,TRBJ2-3
CASSLYGAAPYNEQFF,TGTGCCAGCAGTTTATACGGGGCCGCCCCCTACAATGAGCAGTTCTTC,NA,NA,TRBV27,TRBJ2-1
CASGTGDGYSPLHF,TGTGCCAGCGGGACAGGGGATGGCTATTCACCCCTCCACTTT,few,TRBD1,TRBV27,TRBJ1-6
CAALRTGNYGYTF,TGTGCCGCTTTAAGGACAGGGAACTATGGCTACACCTTC,NA,TRBD1,TRBV6-1,TRBJ1-2
CATSDPGTTDTQYF,TGTGCCACCAGTGACCCGGGGACTACAGATACGCAGTATTTT,NA,NA,TRBV24-1,TRBJ2-3
CASSPAPGGELFF,TGTGCCAGCTCACCGGCCCCTGGTGGGGAGCTGTTTTTT,NA,NA,TRBV18,TRBJ2-2